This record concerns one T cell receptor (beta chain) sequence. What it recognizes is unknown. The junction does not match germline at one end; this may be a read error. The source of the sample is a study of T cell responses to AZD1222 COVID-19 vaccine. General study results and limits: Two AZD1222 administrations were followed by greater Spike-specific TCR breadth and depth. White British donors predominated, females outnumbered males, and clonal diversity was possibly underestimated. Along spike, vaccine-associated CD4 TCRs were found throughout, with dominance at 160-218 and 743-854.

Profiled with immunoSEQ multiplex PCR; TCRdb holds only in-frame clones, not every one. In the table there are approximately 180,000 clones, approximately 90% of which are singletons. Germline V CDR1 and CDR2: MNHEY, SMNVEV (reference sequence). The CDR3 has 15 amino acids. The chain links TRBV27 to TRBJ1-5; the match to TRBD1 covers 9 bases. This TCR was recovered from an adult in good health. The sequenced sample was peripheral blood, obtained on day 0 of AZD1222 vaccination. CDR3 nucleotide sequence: TGTGCCAGCAGTCCGTCGGACAGGGGCAACCAGCCCCAGCATTTT. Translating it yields CASSPSDRGNQPQHF.